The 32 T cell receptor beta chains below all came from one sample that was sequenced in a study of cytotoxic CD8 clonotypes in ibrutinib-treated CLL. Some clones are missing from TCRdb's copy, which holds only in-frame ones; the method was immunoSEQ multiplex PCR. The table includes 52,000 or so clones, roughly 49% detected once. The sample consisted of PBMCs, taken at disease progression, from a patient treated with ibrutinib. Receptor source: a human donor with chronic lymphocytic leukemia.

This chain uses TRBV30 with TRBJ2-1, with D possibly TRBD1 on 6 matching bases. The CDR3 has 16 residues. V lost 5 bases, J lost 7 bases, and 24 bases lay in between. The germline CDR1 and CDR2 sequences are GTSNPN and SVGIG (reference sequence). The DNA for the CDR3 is TGTGCCTGGGACAGGCCAGGGACCAGCGTGGGGAATGAGCAGTTCTTC. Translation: CAWDRPGTSVGNEQFF.

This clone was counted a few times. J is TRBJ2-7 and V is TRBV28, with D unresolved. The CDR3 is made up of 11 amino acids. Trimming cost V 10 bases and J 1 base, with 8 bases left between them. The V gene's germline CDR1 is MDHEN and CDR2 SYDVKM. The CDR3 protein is CAIASSYEQYF. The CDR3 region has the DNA TGTGCCATCGCCTCTTCCTACGAGCAGTACTTC.

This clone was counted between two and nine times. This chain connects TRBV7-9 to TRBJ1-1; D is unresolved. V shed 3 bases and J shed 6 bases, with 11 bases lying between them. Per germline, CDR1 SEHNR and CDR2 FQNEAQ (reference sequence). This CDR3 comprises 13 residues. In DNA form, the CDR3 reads TGTGCCAGCAGCTTCTTAGGAGTTCCTGAAGCTTTCTTT. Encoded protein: CASSFLGVPEAFF.

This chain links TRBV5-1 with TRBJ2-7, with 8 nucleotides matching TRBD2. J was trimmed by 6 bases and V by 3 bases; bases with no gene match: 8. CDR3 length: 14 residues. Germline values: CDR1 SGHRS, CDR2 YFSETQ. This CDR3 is CASSSTGLAPEQYF. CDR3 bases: TGCGCCAGCAGCTCAACCGGACTAGCTCCCGAGCAGTACTTC. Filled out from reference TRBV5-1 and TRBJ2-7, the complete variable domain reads KAGVTQTPRYLIKTRGQQVTLSCSPISGHRSVSWYQQTPGQGLQFLFEYFSETQRNKGNFPGRFSGRQFSNSRSEMNVSTLELGDSALYLCASSSTGLAPEQYFGPGTRLTVT.

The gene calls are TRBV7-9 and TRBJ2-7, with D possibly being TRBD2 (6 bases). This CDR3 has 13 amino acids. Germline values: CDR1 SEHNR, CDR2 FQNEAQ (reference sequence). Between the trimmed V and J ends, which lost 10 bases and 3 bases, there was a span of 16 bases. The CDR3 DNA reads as TGTGCCACCTCAAGGGAGGTCCTCTACGAGCAGTACTTC. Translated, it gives CATSREVLYEQYF.

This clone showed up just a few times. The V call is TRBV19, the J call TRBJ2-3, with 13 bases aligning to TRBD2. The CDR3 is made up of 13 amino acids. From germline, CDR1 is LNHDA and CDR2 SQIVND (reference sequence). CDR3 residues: CASTSGGTDTQYF. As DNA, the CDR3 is TGTGCGTCGACTAGCGGGGGGACAGATACGCAGTATTTT. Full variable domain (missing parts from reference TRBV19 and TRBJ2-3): DGGITQSPKYLFRKEGQNVTLSCEQNLNHDAMYWYRQDPGQGLRLIYYSQIVNDFQKGDIAEGYSVSREKKESFPLTVTSAQKNPTAFYLCASTSGGTDTQYFGPGTRLTVL.

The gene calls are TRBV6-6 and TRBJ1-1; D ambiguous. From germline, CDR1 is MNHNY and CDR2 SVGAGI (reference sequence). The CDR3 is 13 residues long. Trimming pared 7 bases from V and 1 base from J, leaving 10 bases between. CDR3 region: CASTPVKNTEAFF. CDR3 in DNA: TGTGCCAGCACCCCGGTGAAGAACACTGAAGCTTTCTTT.

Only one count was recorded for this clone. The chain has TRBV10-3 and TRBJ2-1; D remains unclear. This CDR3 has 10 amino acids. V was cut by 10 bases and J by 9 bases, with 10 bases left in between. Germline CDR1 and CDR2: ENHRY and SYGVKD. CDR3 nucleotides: TGTGCCACCCTGGGCGGTGAGCAGTTCTTC. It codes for CATLGGEQFF.

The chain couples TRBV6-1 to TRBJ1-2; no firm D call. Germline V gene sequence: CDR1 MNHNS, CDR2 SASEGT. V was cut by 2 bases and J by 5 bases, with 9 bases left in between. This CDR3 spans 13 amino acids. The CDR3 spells CASSELGLYGYTF. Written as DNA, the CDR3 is TGTGCCAGCAGTGAATTAGGGCTATATGGCTACACCTTC.

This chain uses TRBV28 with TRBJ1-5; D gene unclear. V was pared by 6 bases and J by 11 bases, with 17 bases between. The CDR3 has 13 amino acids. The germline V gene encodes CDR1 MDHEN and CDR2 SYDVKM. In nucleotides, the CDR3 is TGTGCCAGCAGGCGGCCAGCGATGAGGGCCCAGCATTTT. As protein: CASRRPAMRAQHF.

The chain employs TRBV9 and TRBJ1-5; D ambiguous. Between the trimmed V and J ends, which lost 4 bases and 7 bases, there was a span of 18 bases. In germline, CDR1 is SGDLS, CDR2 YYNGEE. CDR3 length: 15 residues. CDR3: CASSPGLSGSQPQHF. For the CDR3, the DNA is TGTGCCAGCAGCCCCGGTTTATCTGGATCCCAGCCCCAGCATTTT.

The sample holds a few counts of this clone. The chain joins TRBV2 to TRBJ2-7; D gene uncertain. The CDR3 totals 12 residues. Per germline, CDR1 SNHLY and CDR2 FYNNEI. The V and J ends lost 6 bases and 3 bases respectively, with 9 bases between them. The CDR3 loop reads CASRTPGYEQYF. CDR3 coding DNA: TGTGCCAGCAGGACACCGGGCTACGAGCAGTACTTC. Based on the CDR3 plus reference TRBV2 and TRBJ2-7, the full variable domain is EPEVTQTPSHQVTQMGQEVILRCVPISNHLYFYWYRQILGQKVEFLVSFYNNEISEKSEIFDDQFSVERPDGSNFTLKIRSTKLEDSAMYFCASRTPGYEQYFGPGTRLTVT.

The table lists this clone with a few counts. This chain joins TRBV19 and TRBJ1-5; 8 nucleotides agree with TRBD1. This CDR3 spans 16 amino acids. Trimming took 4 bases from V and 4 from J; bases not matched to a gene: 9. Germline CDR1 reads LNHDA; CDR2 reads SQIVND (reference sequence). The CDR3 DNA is TGTGCCAGTAGTAAATTACAGGGGGTTCGGAATCAGCCCCAGCATTTT. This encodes CASSKLQGVRNQPQHF.

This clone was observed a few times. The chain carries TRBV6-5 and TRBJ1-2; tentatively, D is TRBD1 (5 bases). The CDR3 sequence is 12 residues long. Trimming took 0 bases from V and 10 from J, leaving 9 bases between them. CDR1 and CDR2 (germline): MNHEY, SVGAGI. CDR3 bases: TGTGCCAGCAGTTACTCAGCGGGGACCTACACCTTC. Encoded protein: CASSYSAGTYTF.

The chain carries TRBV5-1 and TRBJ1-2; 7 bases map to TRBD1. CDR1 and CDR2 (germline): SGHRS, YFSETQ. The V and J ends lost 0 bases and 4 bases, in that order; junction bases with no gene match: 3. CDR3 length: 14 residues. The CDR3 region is CASSLGQGSYGYTF. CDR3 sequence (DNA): TGCGCCAGCAGCTTGGGACAGGGCAGCTATGGCTACACCTTC.

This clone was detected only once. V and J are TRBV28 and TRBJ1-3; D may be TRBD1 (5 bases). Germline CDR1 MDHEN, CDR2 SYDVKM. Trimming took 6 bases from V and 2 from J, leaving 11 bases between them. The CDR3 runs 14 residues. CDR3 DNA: TGTGCCAGCAGCGTGGGAGGGGCTGGAAACACCATATATTTT. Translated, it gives CASSVGGAGNTIYF.

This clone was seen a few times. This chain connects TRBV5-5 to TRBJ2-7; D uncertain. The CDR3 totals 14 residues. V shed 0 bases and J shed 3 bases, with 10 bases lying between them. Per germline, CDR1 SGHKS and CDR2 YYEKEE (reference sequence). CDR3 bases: TGTGCCAGCAGCTTGGAACTCCTGAGCTACGAGCAGTACTTC. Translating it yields CASSLELLSYEQYF.

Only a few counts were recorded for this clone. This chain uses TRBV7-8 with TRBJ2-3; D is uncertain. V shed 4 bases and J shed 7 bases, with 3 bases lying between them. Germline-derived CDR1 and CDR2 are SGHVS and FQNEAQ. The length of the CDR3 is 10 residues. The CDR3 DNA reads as TGTGCCAGCAGCTCAAATACGCAGTATTTT. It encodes CASSSNTQYF.

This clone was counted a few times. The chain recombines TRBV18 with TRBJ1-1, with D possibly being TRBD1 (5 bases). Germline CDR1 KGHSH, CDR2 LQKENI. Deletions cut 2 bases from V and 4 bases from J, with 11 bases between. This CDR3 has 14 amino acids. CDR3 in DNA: TGTGCCAGCTCACCAATGCAGGGCGGCACTGAAGCTTTCTTT. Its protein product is CASSPMQGGTEAFF.

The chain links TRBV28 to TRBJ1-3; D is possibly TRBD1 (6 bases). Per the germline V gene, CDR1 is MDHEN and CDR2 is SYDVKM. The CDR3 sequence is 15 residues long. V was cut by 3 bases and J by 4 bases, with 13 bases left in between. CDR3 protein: CASSFNSGTGNTIYF. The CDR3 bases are TGTGCCAGCAGTTTTAATAGCGGGACAGGAAACACCATATATTTT.

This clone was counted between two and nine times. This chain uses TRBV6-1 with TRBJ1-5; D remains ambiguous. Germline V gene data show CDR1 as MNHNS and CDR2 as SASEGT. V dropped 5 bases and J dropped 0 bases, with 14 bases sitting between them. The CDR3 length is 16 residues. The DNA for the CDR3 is TGTGCCAGCAGTCAAGGGCAGTGGTATAGCAATCAGCCCCAGCATTTT. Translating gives CASSQGQWYSNQPQHF.

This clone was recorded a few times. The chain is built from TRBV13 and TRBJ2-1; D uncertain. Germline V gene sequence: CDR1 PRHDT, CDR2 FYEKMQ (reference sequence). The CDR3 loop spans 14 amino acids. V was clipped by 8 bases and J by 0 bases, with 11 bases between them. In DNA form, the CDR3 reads TGTGCCAGCGCGAAATTCCTCTCCTACAATGAGCAGTTCTTC. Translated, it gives CASAKFLSYNEQFF.

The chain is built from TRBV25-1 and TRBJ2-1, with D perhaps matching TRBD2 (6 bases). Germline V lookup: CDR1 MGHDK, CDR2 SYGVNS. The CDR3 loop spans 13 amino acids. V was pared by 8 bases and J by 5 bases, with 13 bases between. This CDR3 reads CASWAGKDNEQFF. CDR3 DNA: TGTGCCAGCTGGGCGGGGAAGGACAATGAGCAGTTCTTC.

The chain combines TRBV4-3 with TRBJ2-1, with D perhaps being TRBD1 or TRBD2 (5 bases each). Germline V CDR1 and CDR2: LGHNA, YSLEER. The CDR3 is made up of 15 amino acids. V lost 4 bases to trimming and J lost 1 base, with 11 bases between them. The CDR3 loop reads CASSRNGGSYNEQFF. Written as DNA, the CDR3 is TGCGCCAGCAGCCGAAATGGGGGTTCCTACAATGAGCAGTTCTTC.

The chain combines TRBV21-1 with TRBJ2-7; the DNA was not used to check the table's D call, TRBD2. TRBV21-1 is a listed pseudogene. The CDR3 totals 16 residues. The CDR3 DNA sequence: TGTGCCAGCAGCAAAGGTCGGGGGGTGGTGTGGAGCGAGCAGTACTTC. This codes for CASSKGRGVVWSEQYF.

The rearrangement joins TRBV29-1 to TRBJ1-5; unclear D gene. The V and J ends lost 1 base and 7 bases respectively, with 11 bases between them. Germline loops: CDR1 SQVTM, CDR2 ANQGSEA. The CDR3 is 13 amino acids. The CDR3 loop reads CSVEAGFGQPQHF. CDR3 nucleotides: TGCAGCGTTGAAGCCGGGTTCGGGCAGCCCCAGCATTTT.

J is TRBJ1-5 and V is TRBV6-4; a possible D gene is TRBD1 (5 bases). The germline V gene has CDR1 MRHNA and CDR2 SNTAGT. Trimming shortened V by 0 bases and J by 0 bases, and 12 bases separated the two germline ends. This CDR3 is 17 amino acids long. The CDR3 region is CASSDSAGQGSNQPQHF. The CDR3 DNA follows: TGTGCCAGCAGTGACTCAGCCGGGCAGGGTAGCAATCAGCCCCAGCATTTT.

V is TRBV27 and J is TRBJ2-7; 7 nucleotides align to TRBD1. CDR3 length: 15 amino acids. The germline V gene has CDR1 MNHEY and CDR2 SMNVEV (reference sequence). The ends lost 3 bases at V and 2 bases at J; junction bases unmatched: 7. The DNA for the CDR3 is TGTGCCAGCAGTTTCTCTATAACAGGGGCCTACGAGCAGTACTTC. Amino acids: CASSFSITGAYEQYF.

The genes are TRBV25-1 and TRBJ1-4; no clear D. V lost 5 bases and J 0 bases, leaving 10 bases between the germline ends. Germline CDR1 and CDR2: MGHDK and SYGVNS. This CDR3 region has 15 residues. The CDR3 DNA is TGTGCCAGCAGTCGTGAAGCAGCAACTAATGAAAAACTGTTTTTT. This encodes CASSREAATNEKLFF. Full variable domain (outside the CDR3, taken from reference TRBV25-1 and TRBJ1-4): EADIYQTPRYLVIGTGKKITLECSQTMGHDKMYWYQQDPGMELHLIHYSYGVNSTEKGDLSSESTVSRIRTEHFPLTLESARPSHTSQYLCASSREAATNEKLFFGSGTQLSVL.

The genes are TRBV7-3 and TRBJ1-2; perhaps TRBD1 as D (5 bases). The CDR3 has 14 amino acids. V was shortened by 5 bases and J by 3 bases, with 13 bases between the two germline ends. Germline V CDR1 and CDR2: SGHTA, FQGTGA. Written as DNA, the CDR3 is TGTGCCAGCAGCCCCTACGGGACGGACTATGGCTACACCTTC. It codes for CASSPYGTDYGYTF.

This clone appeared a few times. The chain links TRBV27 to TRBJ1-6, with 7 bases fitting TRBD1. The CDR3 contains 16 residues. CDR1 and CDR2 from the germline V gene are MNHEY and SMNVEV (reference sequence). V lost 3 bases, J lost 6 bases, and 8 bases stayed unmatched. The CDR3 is CASSFRRDRGNSPLHF. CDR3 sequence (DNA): TGTGCCAGCAGTTTCCGCCGGGACAGAGGTAATTCACCCCTCCACTTT.

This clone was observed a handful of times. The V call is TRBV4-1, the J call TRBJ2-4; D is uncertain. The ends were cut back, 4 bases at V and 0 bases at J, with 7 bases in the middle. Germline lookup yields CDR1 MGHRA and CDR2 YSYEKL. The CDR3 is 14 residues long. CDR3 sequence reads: CASSRDLAKNIQYF. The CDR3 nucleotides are TGCGCCAGCAGCCGAGACCTAGCCAAAAACATTCAGTACTTC.